This is a list of T cell receptor beta chains from one sample in a study of blood T cell repertoires in COVID-19. Repertoires were generated with immunoSEQ multiplex PCR, while TCRdb's copy carries only in-frame clones and drops some. The table shows about 130,000 clones, with just under 85% occurring only once. The specimen sequenced was PBMCs or T cells enriched from blood (not recorded which). The source is a man aged 50-59 years who had recovered from COVID-19. Both conserved end residues are part of each CDR3. A D gene is named only where the DNA matches it firmly. Size is stated for part of the rows, as once, few or many counts, or as a class when the clone is expanded.

TRBD1	TRBV7-2	.	TRBJ1-3	TGTGCCAGCAGCTTAGTAACAGGGGCAATCTCTGGAAACACCATATATTTT	CASSLVTGAISGNTIYF
TRBD2	TRBV2	.	TRBJ2-3	TGTGCCAGCAGTGAGACCGGGGGGAGGCATACAGATACGCAGTATTTT	CASSETGGRHTDTQYF
.	TRBV25-1	.	TRBJ1-5	TGTGCCAGCACGACGGGCCATCTCTGGGGGGATAGCAATCAGCCCCAGCATTTT	CASTTGHLWGDSNQPQHF
TRBD1	TRBV27	once	TRBJ1-2	TGTGCCAGCAGAATCCAGGGGGCCGGGGGGAACTATGGCTACACCTTC	CASRIQGAGGNYGYTF
.	TRBV19	.	TRBJ1-2	TGTGCCAGTAGCCCTCAGGGGCCCCGGGGCTACACCTTC	CASSPQGPRGYTF
.	TRBV19	.	TRBJ1-2	TGTGCCAGTAGTATGAGCCTTCAGGGGCCCTATGGCTACACCTTC	CASSMSLQGPYGYTF
TRBD1	TRBV5-4	.	TRBJ1-1	TGTGCCAGCAGAACCGACAGGGCGGCCACTGAAGCTTTCTTT	CASRTDRAATEAFF
.	TRBV5-1	.	TRBJ2-1	TGCGCCAGCAGCTTGTCCGGCAATGAGCAGTTCTTC	CASSLSGNEQFF
.	TRBV11-2	.	TRBJ1-5	TGTGCCAGCAGCTTAGCCAGGGGTTATAGCAATCAGCCCCAGCATTTT	CASSLARGYSNQPQHF
TRBD1	TRBV2	.	TRBJ2-5	TGTGCCAGCAGTTCGTTTTTGGGACAGGGATACCAAGAGACCCAGTACTTC	CASSSFLGQGYQETQYF
.	TRBV2	.	TRBJ2-3	TGTGCCAGCAGTGGGGGGAGGCTACAGCAGTATTTT	CASSGGRLQQYF
TRBD2	TRBV27	.	TRBJ2-1	TGTGCCAGCAGTCCTGGACTAGCGGGGTACAATGAGCAGTTCTTC	CASSPGLAGYNEQFF
.	TRBV6-6	.	TRBJ1-2	TGTGCCAGCAGCCCTTACGGTCTCGATGGCTACACCTTC	CASSPYGLDGYTF
.	TRBV6-5	once	TRBJ1-1	TGTGCCAGCAGTTACTCAATCAGGGTTCCAAACACTGAAGCTTTCTTT	CASSYSIRVPNTEAFF
.	TRBV5-1	.	TRBJ1-5	TGCGCCAGCAGCGTTTCCGGGGGGAGCAATCAGCCCCAGCATTTT	CASSVSGGSNQPQHF
.	TRBV10-3	.	TRBJ2-7	TGTGCCATCAGTGGAACCACGGGGTACGAGCAGTACTTC	CAISGTTGYEQYF
TRBD1	TRBV28	.	TRBJ2-5	TGTGCCAGCAGTTTCCCGGGACAGGGGGAAGAGACCCAGTACTTC	CASSFPGQGEETQYF
TRBD1	TRBV5-4	once	TRBJ1-4	TGTGCCAGCAGCGTGGGGGGACAGGGGAGTGAAAAACTGTTTTTT	CASSVGGQGSEKLFF
.	TRBV10-3	.	TRBJ2-7	TGTGCCATCAGTGAGGCAAGTAGCTACGAGCAGTACTTC	CAISEASSYEQYF
TRBD2	TRBV5-6	.	TRBJ2-1	TGTGCCAGCAGCCCTAGCGGGGGGGCGTATGAGCAGTTCTTC	CASSPSGGAYEQFF
.	TRBV11-2	.	TRBJ1-1	TGTGCCAGCAGCTGGGGCTTGGTGGGGTCGCTCGCTGAAGCTTTCTTT	CASSWGLVGSLAEAFF
.	TRBV5-4	.	TRBJ2-5	TGTGCCAGCAGCTTGGCGGACAGCTCCCTTAAGTACTTC	CASSLADSSLKYF
.	TRBV10-3	.	TRBJ1-1	TGTGCCATCAATCAGGGAAAGAACACTGAAGCTTTCTTT	CAINQGKNTEAFF
TRBD1	TRBV9	.	TRBJ1-1	TGTGCCAGCAGCGACGCGGGGGACAGGGAGAACACTGAAGCTTTCTTT	CASSDAGDRENTEAFF
TRBD2	TRBV9	few	TRBJ2-7	TGTGCCAGCAGCGTAGGGACGGCGGGGGCCTACGAGCAGTACTTC	CASSVGTAGAYEQYF
TRBD2	TRBV7-6	many	TRBJ2-5	TGTGCCAGCAGCTTAGCGTTCCCCGGCGGGGGGCTCGAGACCCAGTACTTC	CASSLAFPGGGLETQYF
.	TRBV19	few	TRBJ1-6	TGTGCCAGTAGTATAGATTGGTCCGACAACTATAATTCACCCCTCCACTTT	CASSIDWSDNYNSPLHF
TRBD1	TRBV9	.	TRBJ2-3	TGTGCCAGCAGCGTAGGTTCGGGACAGGGGGCCAATACGCAGTATTTT	CASSVGSGQGANTQYF
.	TRBV12-3/TRBV12-4	.	TRBJ1-6	TGTGCCAGCAGTTTCGGGTGGAATTCACCCCTCCACTTT	CASSFGWNSPLHF
TRBD2	TRBV5-1	.	TRBJ2-7	TGCGCCAGCAGCCTGATGCTAGCGGGCGGATCCAACTACGAGCAGTACTTC	CASSLMLAGGSNYEQYF
TRBD2	TRBV7-2	.	TRBJ2-5	TGTGCCAGCAGCTGGAGCGGGGGGGCCAGGGAGACCCAGTACTTC	CASSWSGGARETQYF
.	TRBV20-1	.	TRBJ1-5	TGCAGTGCTAGTCTGGGCGGGAGCGGTCAGCCCCAGCATTTT	CSASLGGSGQPQHF
TRBD2	TRBV5-1	.	TRBJ2-3	TGCGCCAGCAGCTTGGGAGGCGGGGGTGGCACAGATACGCAGTATTTT	CASSLGGGGGTDTQYF
.	TRBV18	once	TRBJ1-1	TGTGCCAGCTCACCACTTGAGGGCAGGAACACTGAAGCTTTCTTT	CASSPLEGRNTEAFF
.	TRBV7-9	.	TRBJ2-1	TGTGCCAGCAGCTTCCTGGTTTCGGGGAAAGAGTACAATGAGCAGTTCTTC	CASSFLVSGKEYNEQFF
TRBD1	TRBV2	.	TRBJ1-2	TGTGCCAGCATAGGGCTACAGGGGCGGGCGGCTAACTATGGCTACACCTTC	CASIGLQGRAANYGYTF
.	TRBV9	once	TRBJ2-3	TGTGCCAGCAGCGTAAGGCTGGGGCTGGGAGATACGCAGTATTTT	CASSVRLGLGDTQYF
TRBD2	TRBV7-6	.	TRBJ2-1	TGTGCCAGCAGCCCGACCGGGACTAGCGGGGGGGCTGGGCACAATGAGCAGTTCTTC	CASSPTGTSGGAGHNEQFF
.	TRBV19	.	TRBJ2-1	TGTGCCAGTAGCAGGCCGCGACAGGCATATGACAATGAGCAGTTCTTC	CASSRPRQAYDNEQFF
.	TRBV7-3	.	TRBJ2-2	TGTGCCAGCAGCGCGAACGGGCGGGGAATCACCGGGGAGCTGTTTTTT	CASSANGRGITGELFF
TRBD1	TRBV5-4	.	TRBJ2-6	TGTGCCAGCAGCTTGTTTGGGACAGGGGGTTTTCCTGGGGCCAACGTCCTGACTTTC	CASSLFGTGGFPGANVLTF
.	TRBV27	.	TRBJ1-5	TGTGCCAGCAGTTCAGGGATAGGCAATCAGCCCCAGCATTTT	CASSSGIGNQPQHF
TRBD1	TRBV3-1/TRBV3-2	.	TRBJ1-5	TGTGCCAGCAGCCAGGGACAGAACAATCAGCCCCAGCATTTT	CASSQGQNNQPQHF
.	TRBV3-1/TRBV3-2	.	TRBJ1-2	TGTGCCAGCAGCCAAGGAACAGTCATGAACTATGGCTACACCTTC	CASSQGTVMNYGYTF
.	TRBV29-1	.	TRBJ2-3	TGCAGCGTTCAAGCGGGTTCCCGACGGGATACGCAGTATTTT	CSVQAGSRRDTQYF
TRBD1	TRBV19	.	TRBJ2-7	TGTGCCAGTAGTACCAGACAGGGGGCGCCGCCCTACGAGCAGTACTTC	CASSTRQGAPPYEQYF
.	TRBV10-1	.	TRBJ1-4	TGCGCCAGCAGTGAGGGCCCAGGGCGGGAAAAACTGTTTTTT	CASSEGPGREKLFF
TRBD1	TRBV5-6	.	TRBJ2-7	TGTGCCAGCAGCGACGAAAGGGCCGGGACAGGCTACGAGCAGTACTTC	CASSDERAGTGYEQYF
.	TRBV30	.	TRBJ1-2	TGTGCCTGGAGTGTCAGGGGTGGCTACACCTTC	CAWSVRGGYTF
TRBD2	TRBV9	.	TRBJ2-3	TGTGCCAGCAGCGTCGTAGTGGCGGGGGGACGAGATACGCAGTATTTT	CASSVVVAGGRDTQYF